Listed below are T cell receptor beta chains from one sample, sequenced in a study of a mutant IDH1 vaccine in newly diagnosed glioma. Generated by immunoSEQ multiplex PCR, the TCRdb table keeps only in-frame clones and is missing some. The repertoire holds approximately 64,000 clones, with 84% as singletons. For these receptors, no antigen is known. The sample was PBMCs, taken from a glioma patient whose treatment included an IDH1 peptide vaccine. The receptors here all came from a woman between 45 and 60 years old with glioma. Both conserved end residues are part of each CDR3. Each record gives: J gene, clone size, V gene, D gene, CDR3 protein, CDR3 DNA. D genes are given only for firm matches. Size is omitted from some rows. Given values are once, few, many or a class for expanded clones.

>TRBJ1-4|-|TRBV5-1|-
CASSLGGYTKEEKLFF
TGCGCCAGCAGCTTGGGGGGGTATACCAAGGAGGAAAAACTGTTTTTT
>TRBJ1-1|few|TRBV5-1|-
CASSLGQSNTEAFF
TGCGCCAGCAGCTTGGGGCAGTCCAACACTGAAGCTTTCTTT
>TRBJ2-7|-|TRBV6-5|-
CASRPPWGRLYEQYF
TGTGCCAGCAGACCCCCCTGGGGCCGGCTATACGAGCAGTACTTC
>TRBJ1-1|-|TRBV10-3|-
CAISDIRATEAFF
TGTGCCATCAGTGACATTAGGGCCACTGAAGCTTTCTTT
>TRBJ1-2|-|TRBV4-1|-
CASSQDGTGTNYGYTF
TGCGCCAGCAGCCAAGATGGAACGGGGACCAACTATGGCTACACCTTC
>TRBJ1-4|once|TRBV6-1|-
CASSAAILATNEKLFF
TGTGCCAGCAGTGCCGCGATCTTAGCAACTAATGAAAAACTGTTTTTT
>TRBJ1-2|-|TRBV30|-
CAWSREAGYTF
TGTGCCTGGAGTAGAGAGGCGGGCTACACCTTC
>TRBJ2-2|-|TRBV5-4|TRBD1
CASSHPDRGRNTGELFF
TGTGCCAGCAGCCACCCGGACAGGGGGAGGAACACCGGGGAGCTGTTTTTT
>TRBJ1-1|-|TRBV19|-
CASSPFEARRTEAFF
TGTGCCAGTAGTCCCTTCGAGGCCCGGAGGACTGAAGCTTTCTTT
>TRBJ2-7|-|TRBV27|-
CASRRGSYEQYF
TGTGCCAGCAGAAGGGGCTCCTACGAGCAGTACTTC
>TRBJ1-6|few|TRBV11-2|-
CASSLEPGFGSPLHF
TGTGCCAGCAGCTTAGAACCGGGGTTCGGTTCACCCCTCCACTTT
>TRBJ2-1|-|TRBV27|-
CASSLTRVIWDEQFF
TGTGCCAGCAGTTTAACCAGGGTAATATGGGATGAGCAGTTCTTC
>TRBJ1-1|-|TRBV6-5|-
CASFVGSNTEAFF
TGTGCCAGTTTCGTTGGATCGAACACTGAAGCTTTCTTT
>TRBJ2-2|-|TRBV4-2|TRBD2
CASSRGGAGDTGELFF
TGTGCCAGCAGCCGGGGGGGAGCGGGGGACACCGGGGAGCTGTTTTTT
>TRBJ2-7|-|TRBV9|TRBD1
CASSATGTPYEQYF
TGTGCCAGCAGCGCGACAGGGACACCCTACGAGCAGTACTTC
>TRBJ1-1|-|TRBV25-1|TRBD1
CASKATGRNTEAFF
TGTGCCAGCAAAGCGACAGGGCGGAACACTGAAGCTTTCTTT
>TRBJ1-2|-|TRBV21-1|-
CASSKTKTGTSNYGYTF
TGTGCCAGCAGCAAAACCAAGACAGGAACTTCTAACTATGGCTACACCTTC
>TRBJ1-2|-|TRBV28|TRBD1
CASSLDRAYGYTF
TGTGCCAGCAGTTTAGACAGGGCATATGGCTACACCTTC
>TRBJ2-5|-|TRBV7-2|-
CASSRGGFQETQYF
TGTGCCAGCAGCCGTGGGGGGTTCCAAGAGACCCAGTACTTC
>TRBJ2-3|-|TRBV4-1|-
CASSPGLTDTQYF
TGCGCCAGCAGCCCCGGACTCACAGATACGCAGTATTTT
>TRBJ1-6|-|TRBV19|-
CASSIQGRNIHSPLHF
TGTGCCAGTAGTATCCAGGGCAGGAATATTCATTCACCCCTCCACTTT
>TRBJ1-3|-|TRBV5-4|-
CASSFRDTGNTIYF
TGTGCCAGCAGCTTTCGGGACACTGGAAACACCATATATTTT
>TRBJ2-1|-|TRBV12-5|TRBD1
CASGRTGTGEAEQFF
TGTGCTAGTGGTCGGACCGGGACAGGCGAAGCTGAGCAGTTCTTC
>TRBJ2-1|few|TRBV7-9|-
CASSPSPTVYNEQFF
TGTGCCAGCAGCCCTAGTCCCACAGTCTACAATGAGCAGTTCTTC
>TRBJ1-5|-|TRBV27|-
CASRNLQVNGNQPQHF
TGTGCCAGCAGAAACCTACAGGTTAACGGCAATCAGCCCCAGCATTTT
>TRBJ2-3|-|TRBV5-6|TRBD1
CASSAGQGQSTDTQYF
TGTGCCAGCAGCGCCGGACAGGGCCAGAGCACAGATACGCAGTATTTT
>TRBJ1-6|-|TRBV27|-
CASSLNSNGSPLHF
TGTGCCAGCAGTTTAAACTCTAACGGTTCACCCCTCCACTTT
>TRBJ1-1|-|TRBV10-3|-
CAISESRAVTKAFF
TGTGCCATCAGTGAGTCGAGGGCTGTTACGAAAGCTTTCTTT
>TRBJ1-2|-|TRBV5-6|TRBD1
CASSSGQGRRANYGYTF
TGTGCCAGCAGCTCGGGACAGGGTAGGAGAGCTAACTATGGCTACACCTTC
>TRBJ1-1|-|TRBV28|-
CASSLSGINTEAFF
TGTGCCAGCAGTTTATCGGGGATTAACACTGAAGCTTTCTTT
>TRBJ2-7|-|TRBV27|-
CASSLLGRTDEQYF
TGTGCCAGCAGTTTATTGGGTCGTACCGACGAGCAGTACTTC
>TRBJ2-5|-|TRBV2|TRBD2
CARTVGLAGAFWTQYF
TGTGCCAGAACGGTCGGGCTAGCGGGGGCCTTTTGGACCCAGTACTTC
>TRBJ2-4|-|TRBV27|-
CASSPTEAKNIQYF
TGTGCCAGCAGTCCGACTGAAGCCAAAAACATTCAGTACTTC
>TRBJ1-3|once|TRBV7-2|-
CASSLLWETGNTIYF
TGTGCCAGCAGCTTACTTTGGGAGACTGGAAACACCATATATTTT
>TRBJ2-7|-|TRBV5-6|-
CASSLLGRGSDEQYF
TGTGCCAGCAGCTTGTTGGGCAGGGGTTCCGACGAGCAGTACTTC
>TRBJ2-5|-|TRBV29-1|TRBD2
CSVPGGDQRTQYF
TGCAGCGTCCCCGGGGGGGACCAAAGGACCCAGTACTTC
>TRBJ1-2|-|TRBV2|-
CASSELQSFYYGYTF
TGTGCCAGCAGTGAATTACAATCTTTCTACTATGGCTACACCTTC
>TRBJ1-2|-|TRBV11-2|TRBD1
CASSFVQGGDYGYTF
TGTGCCAGCAGTTTCGTTCAGGGGGGAGACTATGGCTACACCTTC
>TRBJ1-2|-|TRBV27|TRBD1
CASSLRAGGAGYTF
TGTGCCAGCAGTTTAAGGGCAGGGGGCGCCGGTTACACCTTC
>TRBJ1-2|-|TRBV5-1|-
CASSPDRGDGYTF
TGCGCCAGCAGTCCTGACAGAGGCGATGGCTACACCTTC
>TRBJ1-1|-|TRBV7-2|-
CASSQQGKTEAFF
TGTGCCAGCAGCCAACAGGGAAAAACTGAAGCTTTCTTT
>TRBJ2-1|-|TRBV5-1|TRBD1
CASSSGGLYNEQFF
TGCGCCAGCAGTTCAGGGGGCCTGTACAATGAGCAGTTCTTC
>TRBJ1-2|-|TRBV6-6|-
CASSTGGGAGGYTF
TGTGCCAGCAGTACCGGGGGGGGCGCGGGCGGCTACACCTTC
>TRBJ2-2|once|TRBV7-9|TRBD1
CASSLEGQGARRELFF
TGTGCCAGCAGCTTAGAAGGACAGGGAGCGAGAAGGGAGCTGTTTTTT
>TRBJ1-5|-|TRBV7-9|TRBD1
CASSLGQVWDSNQPQHF
TGTGCCAGCAGCTTGGGACAGGTTTGGGATAGCAATCAGCCCCAGCATTTT
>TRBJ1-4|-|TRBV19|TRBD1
CASSVTGGVNEKLFF
TGTGCCAGTAGTGTCACAGGGGGCGTAAATGAAAAACTGTTTTTT
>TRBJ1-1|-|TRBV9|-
CASSAPRGGSTEAFF
TGTGCCAGCAGCGCGCCCCGGGGAGGAAGCACTGAAGCTTTCTTT
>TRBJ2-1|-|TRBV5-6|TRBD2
CASSLGGLAGGFYNEQFF
TGTGCCAGCAGCTTGGGTGGACTAGCGGGAGGTTTCTACAATGAGCAGTTCTTC
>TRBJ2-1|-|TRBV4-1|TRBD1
CASRGAGTGSNEQFF
TGCGCCAGCCGGGGTGCGGGGACAGGGTCCAATGAGCAGTTCTTC
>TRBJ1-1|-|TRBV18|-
CASSPPPGRDTEAFF
TGTGCCAGCTCACCCCCACCAGGGCGAGACACTGAAGCTTTCTTT
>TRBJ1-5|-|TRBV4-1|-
CASSQGGNIYSNQPQHF
TGCGCCAGCAGCCAAGGAGGCAATATATATAGCAATCAGCCCCAGCATTTT
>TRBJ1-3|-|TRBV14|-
CASSPRGAGNTIYF
TGTGCCAGCAGTCCGAGGGGGGCTGGAAACACCATATATTTT
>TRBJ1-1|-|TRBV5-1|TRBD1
CASSLELAGQGATEAFF
TGCGCCAGCAGCTTGGAGCTCGCGGGACAGGGGGCTACTGAAGCTTTCTTT
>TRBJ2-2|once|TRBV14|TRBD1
CASSPRTGPTGELFF
TGTGCCAGCAGCCCTCGGACAGGACCCACCGGGGAGCTGTTTTTT
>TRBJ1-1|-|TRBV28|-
CASRPLNTEAFF
TGTGCCAGCAGACCACTGAACACTGAAGCTTTCTTT
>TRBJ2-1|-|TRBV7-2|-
CASSLEGYEQFF
TGTGCCAGCAGCTTAGAAGGGTATGAGCAGTTCTTC
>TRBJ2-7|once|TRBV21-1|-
CASSKGGPPLGEQYF
TGTGCCAGCAGCAAAGGGGGACCACCCCTCGGCGAGCAGTACTTC
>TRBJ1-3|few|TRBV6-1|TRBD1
CAGQPGQAGNTIYF
TGTGCCGGTCAACCGGGACAGGCTGGAAACACCATATATTTT
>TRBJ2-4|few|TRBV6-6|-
CASSYPGGTKNIQYF
TGTGCCAGCAGTTACCCGGGGGGCACCAAAAACATTCAGTACTTC
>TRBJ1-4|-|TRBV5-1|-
CASTWRGGEKLFF
TGCGCCAGCACCTGGAGGGGAGGGGAAAAACTGTTTTTT